These 26 T cell receptor beta chains originate from one sample sequenced in a study of beta chain features in type 1 diabetes. Isolated RNA was reverse transcribed in full, so expressed TCRB transcripts were sequenced. The data were produced by immunoSEQ multiplex PCR, yet TCRdb's version contains in-frame clones alone and is incomplete. Among hundreds of thousands of clones, over 25% were seen once, and the ten largest hold around 0.065%. Specimen: naive CD4+ T cells from blood. The receptors shown here come from a man aged 18 to 30 in good health.

In nucleotides, the CDR3 is TGTGCCAGCAGCCCCCGGGACAGGGTTGGGGCCAACGTCCTGACTTTC. Translating gives CASSPRDRVGANVLTF. The V and J genes are TRBV5-4 and TRBJ2-6, with 9 bases lining up with TRBD1. Germline V gene sequence: CDR1 SGHNT, CDR2 YYREEE (reference sequence). CDR3 length: 16 residues. J gave up 3 bases and V 4 bases, and 5 bases lay outside the gene matches. The variable domain in full, with the rest retrieved from reference TRBV5-4 and TRBJ2-6, is ETGVTQSPTHLIKTRGQQVTLRCSSQSGHNTVSWYQQALGQGPQFIFQYYREEENGRGNFPPRFSGLQFPNYSSELNVNALELDDSALYLCASSPRDRVGANVLTFGAGSRLTVL.

This rearrangement joins TRBV29-1 to TRBJ2-1; TRBD2 is a possible D gene (5 bases). Germline lookup yields CDR1 SQVTM and CDR2 ANQGSEA. The CDR3 extends over 13 amino acids. V was cut by 5 bases and J by 9 bases, with 17 bases left in between. The DNA of the CDR3 is TGCAGCGTTCTCAGCCTAGCTCTTCGTGAGCAGTTCTTC. This translates into CSVLSLALREQFF.

This clone was counted once. The chain employs TRBV7-2 and TRBJ2-5; tentatively, D is TRBD1 (6 bases). Trimming took 0 bases from V and 5 from J, leaving 13 bases between them. The length of the CDR3 is 15 residues. Germline-derived CDR1 and CDR2 are SGHTA and FQGNSA. The CDR3 region is CASSLAPQGWETQYF. The CDR3 DNA is TGTGCCAGCAGCTTAGCCCCACAGGGCTGGGAGACCCAGTACTTC.

J is TRBJ2-1 and V is TRBV9, with D perhaps matching TRBD1 or TRBD2 (6 bases each). V was pared by 3 bases and J by 2 bases, with 12 bases between. From germline, CDR1 is SGDLS and CDR2 YYNGEE. There are 15 residues in the CDR3. Here the CDR3 DNA reads TGTGCCAGCAGCGAGAGGGGGGACCCCTACAATGAGCAGTTCTTC. Translation gives CASSERGDPYNEQFF.

The genes are TRBV13 and TRBJ2-7; D possibly corresponds to TRBD2 (7 bases). Looked up from germline, CDR1 is PRHDT and CDR2 is FYEKMQ (reference sequence). The CDR3 length is 14 residues. V was trimmed by 5 bases and J by 5 bases, leaving 16 bases between them. The CDR3 nucleotides are TGTGCCAGCAGCGACCCTTCGGGGGGCAACGAGCAGTACTTC. Residues: CASSDPSGGNEQYF. Together with reference TRBV13 and TRBJ2-7, the CDR3 gives the full variable domain: AAGVIQSPRHLIKEKRETATLKCYPIPRHDTVYWYQQGPGQDPQFLISFYEKMQSDKGSIPDRFSAQQFSDYHSELNMSSLELGDSALYFCASSDPSGGNEQYFGPGTRLTVT.

This clone appeared a few times. This rearrangement joins TRBV5-1 to TRBJ2-7; 8 nucleotides match TRBD1. Losses at the gene ends were 3 bases for V and 3 bases for J; bases not matched to a gene: 8. The CDR3 is 15 residues long. Germline values: CDR1 SGHRS, CDR2 YFSETQ. The CDR3 protein is CASSYGQGHLYEQYF. DNA for the CDR3: TGCGCCAGCAGCTACGGACAGGGCCACCTCTACGAGCAGTACTTC.

J is TRBJ2-1 and V is TRBV12-5, with no clear D. The CDR3 is 11 residues long. Germline CDR1 reads LGHNT; CDR2 reads FRNRAP. Trimming shortened V by 6 bases and J by 12 bases, and 12 bases separated the two germline ends. The CDR3 coding sequence is TGTGCTAGTGGCTCGTCCTGGGGGCAGTTCTTC. It yields the protein CASGSSWGQFF.

The V and J genes are TRBV10-2 and TRBJ2-7, with 11 bases identical to TRBD2. Germline lookup yields CDR1 WSHSY and CDR2 SAAADI. The CDR3 totals 15 residues. With V trimmed by 5 bases and J by 3 bases, 6 bases remained unmatched. The CDR3 bases are TGCGCCAGCAGTCGACTAGCGGGACTTGGCTACGAGCAGTACTTC. As protein: CASSRLAGLGYEQYF.

This clone was found a few times. V gene TRBV6-6 combines with J gene TRBJ2-5; 7 bases match TRBD2. V was pared by 5 bases and J by 4 bases, with 7 bases of the junction left unmatched. This CDR3 is 14 amino acids long. Germline V gene data show CDR1 as MNHNY and CDR2 as SVGAGI (reference sequence). CDR3 residues: CASSPPGGTETQYF. DNA of the CDR3: TGTGCCAGCAGTCCACCGGGGGGTACAGAGACCCAGTACTTC.

This chain links TRBV30 with TRBJ1-4; 8 bases match TRBD1. This CDR3 spans 10 amino acids. V dropped 7 bases and J dropped 11; count of bases not matched to a gene: 3. Germline loops: CDR1 GTSNPN, CDR2 SVGIG (reference sequence). CDR3 bases: TGTGCCTTACGGACAGGGAAACTGTTTTTT. It translates to CALRTGKLFF. Drawing the rest from reference TRBV30 and TRBJ1-4, the complete variable domain is SQTIHQWPATLVQPVGSPLSLECTVEGTSNPNLYWYRQAAGRGLQLLFYSVGIGQISSEVPQNLSASRPQDRQFILSSKKLLLSDSGFYLCALRTGKLFFGSGTQLSVL.

The rearrangement joins TRBV11-2 to TRBJ2-7; D may be TRBD1 or TRBD2 (6 bases each). This CDR3 comprises 15 residues. V lost 0 bases and J 2 bases, leaving 11 bases between the germline ends. The germline gives CDR1 SGHAT, CDR2 FQNNGV. The CDR3 region has the DNA TGTGCCAGCAGCTTAGAAAGGGGGGAAACCTACGAGCAGTACTTC. Protein product: CASSLERGETYEQYF.

V gene TRBV9 combines with J gene TRBJ2-7, with D perhaps assigned TRBD1 or TRBD2 (5 bases each). CDR1 and CDR2 from the germline V gene are SGDLS and YYNGEE. There are 15 residues in the CDR3. V was shortened by 2 bases and J by 4 bases, with 16 bases between the two germline ends. This CDR3 reads CASSVGTRRDYEQYF. In DNA form, the CDR3 reads TGTGCCAGCAGCGTTGGGACCCGGAGAGATTACGAGCAGTACTTC.

The chain uses TRBV9 and TRBJ2-7; the D is unclear. In germline, CDR1 is SGDLS, CDR2 YYNGEE. The CDR3 runs 14 residues. Trimming shortened V by 3 bases and J by 3 bases, and 13 bases separated the two germline ends. In DNA, the CDR3 is TGTGCCAGCAGCGAGTCAAAGACCAACTACGAGCAGTACTTC. It is translated as CASSESKTNYEQYF.

The V call is TRBV28, the J call TRBJ2-7; D is unclear. The CDR3 covers 14 residues. In germline, CDR1 is MDHEN, CDR2 SYDVKM. The ends were cut back, 6 bases at V and 0 bases at J, with 12 bases in the middle. CDR3 bases: TGTGCCAGCAGCACCATCCCCAGCTCCTACGAGCAGTACTTC. Translating it yields CASSTIPSSYEQYF.

This clone was counted between two and nine times. V usage is TRBV5-1 and J usage is TRBJ2-7; a weak D match, TRBD2 (8 bases). Germline V gene sequence: CDR1 SGHRS, CDR2 YFSETQ. This CDR3 is built from 15 residues. The V end lost 3 bases, the J end lost 2 bases, and 15 bases lay between the germline ends. In DNA, the CDR3 is TGCGCCAGCAGCTCGGGGGGGACAGCACCCTACGAGCAGTACTTC. It yields the protein CASSSGGTAPYEQYF.

The CDR3 DNA reads as TGTGCCTGGAGTTTGACAGGGTCTGGAAACACCATATATTTT. Its protein product is CAWSLTGSGNTIYF. This chain joins TRBV30 and TRBJ1-3, with 7 bases aligning to TRBD1. The CDR3 loop spans 14 amino acids. The germline V gene has CDR1 GTSNPN and CDR2 SVGIG (reference sequence). J gave up 1 base and V 2 bases, and 2 bases lay outside the gene matches. Based on the CDR3 plus reference TRBV30 and TRBJ1-3, the full variable domain is SQTIHQWPATLVQPVGSPLSLECTVEGTSNPNLYWYRQAAGRGLQLLFYSVGIGQISSEVPQNLSASRPQDRQFILSSKKLLLSDSGFYLCAWSLTGSGNTIYFGEGSWLTVV.

This clone was picked up a small number of times. The genes are TRBV6-6 and TRBJ2-4, with a possible D match to TRBD2 (7 bases). V dropped 5 bases and J dropped 8 bases, with 13 bases sitting between them. Germline CDR1 reads MNHNY; CDR2 reads SVGAGI (reference sequence). This CDR3 is built from 13 residues. CDR3: CASSHQGRDIQYF. The CDR3 DNA is TGTGCCAGCAGTCACCAGGGGAGGGACATTCAGTACTTC.

The chain has TRBV11-2 and TRBJ2-7; no definite D call. Trimming pared 3 bases from V and 1 base from J, leaving 7 bases between. The germline CDR1 and CDR2 sequences are SGHAT and FQNNGV. The CDR3 is made up of 13 amino acids. Here the CDR3 DNA reads TGTGCCAGCAGCTTGCCTGTTTCCTACGAGCAGTACTTC. Its protein product is CASSLPVSYEQYF. The variable domain in full, with the rest retrieved from reference TRBV11-2 and TRBJ2-7, is EAGVAQSPRYKIIEKRQSVAFWCNPISGHATLYWYQQILGQGPKLLIQFQNNGVVDDSQLPKDRFSAERLKGVDSTLKIQPAKLEDSAVYLCASSLPVSYEQYFGPGTRLTVT.

The rearrangement uses TRBV5-1 and TRBJ1-1, with no clear D. The CDR3 sequence is 12 residues long. Germline V gives CDR1 SGHRS, CDR2 YFSETQ. The V gene lost 4 bases and the J gene lost 2 bases, with 6 bases spanning the gap. CDR3 region: CASSESNTEAFF. The CDR3 DNA reads as TGCGCCAGCAGCGAAAGCAACACTGAAGCTTTCTTT. Supplemented by reference TRBV5-1 and TRBJ1-1, the full variable domain reads KAGVTQTPRYLIKTRGQQVTLSCSPISGHRSVSWYQQTPGQGLQFLFEYFSETQRNKGNFPGRFSGRQFSNSRSEMNVSTLELGDSALYLCASSESNTEAFFGQGTRLTVV.

The V gene is TRBV7-2, the J gene TRBJ2-7, with 9 bases identical to TRBD1. The germline gives CDR1 SGHTA, CDR2 FQGNSA. The length of the CDR3 is 15 residues. V lost 5 bases to trimming and J lost 3 bases; unmatched junction nucleotides: 8. CDR3 sequence reads: CASSPTGTGFYEQYF. In DNA, the CDR3 is TGTGCCAGCAGCCCCACCGGGACAGGGTTCTACGAGCAGTACTTC.

The chain links TRBV9 to TRBJ2-3; D not resolved. The CDR3 covers 13 residues. Between the trimmed V and J ends, which lost 0 bases and 5 bases, there was a span of 7 bases. Germline CDR1 SGDLS, CDR2 YYNGEE. The CDR3 loop reads CASSVDRQDTQYF. CDR3 bases: TGTGCCAGCAGCGTAGACCGTCAAGATACGCAGTATTTT.

CDR3 amino acids: CASRGTSGQETQYF. DNA of the CDR3: TGCGCCAGTAGGGGGACTAGCGGCCAAGAGACCCAGTACTTC. The V and J genes are TRBV5-1 and TRBJ2-5, with 11 positions matching TRBD2. V dropped 8 bases and J dropped 1; count of bases not matched to a gene: 4. The CDR3 sequence is 14 residues long. Germline CDR1 reads SGHRS; CDR2 reads YFSETQ.

This clone was seen a handful of times. CDR3 sequence (DNA): TGTGCCAGTCGCTTGGGACAGGGGAACACCGGGGAGCTGTTTTTT. Translating it yields CASRLGQGNTGELFF. The chain links TRBV7-2 to TRBJ2-2; 9 nucleotides align to TRBD1. CDR1 and CDR2 (germline): SGHTA, FQGNSA. CDR3 length: 15 residues. V was pared by 9 bases and J by 1 base, with 6 bases of the junction left unmatched.

This clone was counted a few times. This sample includes further DNA sequences coding for the same CDR3. The chain couples TRBV30 to TRBJ1-1; D is perhaps TRBD1 (6 bases). The V gene lost 4 bases and the J gene lost 2 bases, with 11 bases spanning the gap. Germline-derived CDR1 and CDR2 are GTSNPN and SVGIG (reference sequence). This CDR3 is built from 13 residues. In DNA form, the CDR3 reads TGTGCCTGGAACCTACAGGGTAACACTGAAGCTTTCTTT. It translates to CAWNLQGNTEAFF.

The chain uses TRBV13 and TRBJ2-3; no firm D call. This CDR3 is 16 amino acids long. Trimming took 0 bases from V and 1 from J, leaving 11 bases between them. Germline CDR1 and CDR2: PRHDT and FYEKMQ (reference sequence). CDR3 sequence: CASSLGGQTGTDTQYF. The CDR3 bases are TGTGCCAGCAGCTTAGGAGGTCAAACCGGCACAGATACGCAGTATTTT.

This chain links TRBV7-3 with TRBJ2-3, with D perhaps given as TRBD1 or TRBD2 (6 bases each). CDR1 and CDR2 (germline): SGHTA, FQGTGA. Trimming stripped 5 bases from V and 2 bases from J, with 17 bases between. The CDR3 has 16 amino acids. The CDR3 sequence is CASSPRRDTVTDTQYF. CDR3 DNA sequence: TGTGCCAGCAGCCCGAGGAGGGACACGGTCACAGATACGCAGTATTTT.